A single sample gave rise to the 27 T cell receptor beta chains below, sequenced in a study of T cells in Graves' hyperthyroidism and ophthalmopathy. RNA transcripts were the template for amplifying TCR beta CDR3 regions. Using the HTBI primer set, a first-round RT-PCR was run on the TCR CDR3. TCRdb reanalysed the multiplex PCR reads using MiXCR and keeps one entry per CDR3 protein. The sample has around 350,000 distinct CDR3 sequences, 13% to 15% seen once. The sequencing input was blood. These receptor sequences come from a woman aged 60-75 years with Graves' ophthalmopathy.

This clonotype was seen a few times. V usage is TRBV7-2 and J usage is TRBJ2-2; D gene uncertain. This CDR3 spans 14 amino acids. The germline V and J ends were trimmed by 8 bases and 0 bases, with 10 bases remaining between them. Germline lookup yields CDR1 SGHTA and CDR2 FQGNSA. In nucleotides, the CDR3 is TGTGCCAGCCGCAAGACGGCGAACACCGGGGAGCTGTTTTTT. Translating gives CASRKTANTGELFF.

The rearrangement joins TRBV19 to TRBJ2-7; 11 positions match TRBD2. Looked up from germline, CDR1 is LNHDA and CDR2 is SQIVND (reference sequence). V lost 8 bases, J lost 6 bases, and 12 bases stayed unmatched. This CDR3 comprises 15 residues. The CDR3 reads CASSPSVAGGSEQYF. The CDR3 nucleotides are TGTGCCAGTTCCCCTTCCGTAGCGGGAGGGTCCGAGCAGTACTTC.

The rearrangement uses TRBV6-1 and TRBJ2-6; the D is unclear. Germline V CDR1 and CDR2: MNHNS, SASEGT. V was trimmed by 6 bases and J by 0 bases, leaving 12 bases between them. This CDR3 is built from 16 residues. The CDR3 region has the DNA TGTGCCAGCAGCCAAGCGCGAACCTCTGGGGCCAACGTCCTGACTTTC. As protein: CASSQARTSGANVLTF.

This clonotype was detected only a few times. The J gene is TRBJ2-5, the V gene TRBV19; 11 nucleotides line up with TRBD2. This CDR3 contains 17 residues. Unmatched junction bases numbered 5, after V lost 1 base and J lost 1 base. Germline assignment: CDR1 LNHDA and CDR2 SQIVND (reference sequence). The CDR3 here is CASSIGASGRPQETQYF. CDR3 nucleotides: TGTGCCAGTAGTATAGGAGCTAGCGGGAGGCCCCAAGAGACCCAGTACTTC.

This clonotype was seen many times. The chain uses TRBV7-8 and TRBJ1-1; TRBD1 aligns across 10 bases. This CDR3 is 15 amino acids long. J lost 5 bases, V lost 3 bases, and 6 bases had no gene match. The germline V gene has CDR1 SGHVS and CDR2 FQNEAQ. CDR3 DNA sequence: TGTGCCAGCAGCTTCCCCGGGACAGGGGAAACTGAAGCTTTCTTT. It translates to CASSFPGTGETEAFF.

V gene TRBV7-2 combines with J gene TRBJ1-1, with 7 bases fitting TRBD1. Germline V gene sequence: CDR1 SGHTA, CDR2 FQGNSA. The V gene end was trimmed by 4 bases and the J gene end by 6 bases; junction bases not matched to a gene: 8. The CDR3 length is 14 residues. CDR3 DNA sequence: TGTGCCAGCAGCTCCCGCCACAGGGGCGCTGAAGCTTTCTTT. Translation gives CASSSRHRGAEAFF.

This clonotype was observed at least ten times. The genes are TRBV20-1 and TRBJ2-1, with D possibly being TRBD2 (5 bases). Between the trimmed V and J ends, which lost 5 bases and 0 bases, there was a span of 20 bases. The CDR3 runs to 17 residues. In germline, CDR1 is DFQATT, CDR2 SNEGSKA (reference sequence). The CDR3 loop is CSAEDLKPYNSYNEQFF. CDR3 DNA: TGCAGTGCTGAGGACTTAAAGCCCTATAACTCCTACAATGAGCAGTTCTTC.

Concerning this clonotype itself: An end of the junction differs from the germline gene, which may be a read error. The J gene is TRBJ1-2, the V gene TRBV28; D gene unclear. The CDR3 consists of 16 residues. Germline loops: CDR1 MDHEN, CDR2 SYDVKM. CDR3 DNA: TGTGCCAGCAGTTTAACGTACGGAACTCTCTACTACGGCTACACCTTC. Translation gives CASSLTYGTLYYGYTF.

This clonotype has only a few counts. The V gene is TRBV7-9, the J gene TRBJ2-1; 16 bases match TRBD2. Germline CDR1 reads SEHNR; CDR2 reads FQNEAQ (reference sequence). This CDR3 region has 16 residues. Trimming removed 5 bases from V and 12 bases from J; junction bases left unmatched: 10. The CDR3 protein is CASSPAGLAGGPWQFF. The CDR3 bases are TGTGCCAGCAGCCCGGCGGGACTAGCGGGAGGGCCGTGGCAGTTCTTC. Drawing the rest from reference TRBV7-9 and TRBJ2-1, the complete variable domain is DTGVSQNPRHKITKRGQNVTFRCDPISEHNRLYWYRQTLGQGPEFLTYFQNEAQLEKSRLLSDRFSAERPKGSFSTLEIQRTEQGDSAMYLCASSPAGLAGGPWQFFGPGTRLTVL.

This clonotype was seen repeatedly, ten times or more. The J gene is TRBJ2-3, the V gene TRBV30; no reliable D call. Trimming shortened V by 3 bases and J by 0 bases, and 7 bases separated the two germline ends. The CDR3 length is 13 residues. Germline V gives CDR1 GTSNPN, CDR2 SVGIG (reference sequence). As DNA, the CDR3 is TGTGCCTGGAGACGATCGAGCACAGATACGCAGTATTTT. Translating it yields CAWRRSSTDTQYF.

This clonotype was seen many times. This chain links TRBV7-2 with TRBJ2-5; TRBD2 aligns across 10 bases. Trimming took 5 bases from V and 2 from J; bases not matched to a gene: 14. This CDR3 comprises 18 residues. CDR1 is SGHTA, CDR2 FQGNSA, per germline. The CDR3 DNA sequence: TGTGCCAGCAGCGGGGCTAGCGGGAGAGGGGGTGGTCAAGAGACCCAGTACTTC. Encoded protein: CASSGASGRGGGQETQYF. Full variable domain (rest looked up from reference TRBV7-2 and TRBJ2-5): GAGVSQSPSNKVTEKGKDVELRCDPISGHTALYWYRQSLGQGLEFLIYFQGNSAPDKSGLPSDRFSAERTGGSVSTLTIQRTQQEDSAVYLCASSGASGRGGGQETQYFGPGTRLLVL.

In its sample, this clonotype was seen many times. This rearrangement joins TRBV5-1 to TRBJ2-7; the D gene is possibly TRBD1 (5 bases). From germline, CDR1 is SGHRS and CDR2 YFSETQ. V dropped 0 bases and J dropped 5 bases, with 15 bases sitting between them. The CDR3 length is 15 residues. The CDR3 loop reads CASSLATSTGHEQYF. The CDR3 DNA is TGCGCCAGCAGCTTGGCCACGTCCACAGGTCACGAGCAGTACTTC.

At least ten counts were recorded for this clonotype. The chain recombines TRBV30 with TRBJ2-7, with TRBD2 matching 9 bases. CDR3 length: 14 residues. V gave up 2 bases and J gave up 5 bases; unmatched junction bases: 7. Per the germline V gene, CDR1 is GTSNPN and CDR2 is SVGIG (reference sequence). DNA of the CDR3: TGTGCCTGGAGTCGACTAGCGGAGTTCGACGAGCAGTACTTC. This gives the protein CAWSRLAEFDEQYF.

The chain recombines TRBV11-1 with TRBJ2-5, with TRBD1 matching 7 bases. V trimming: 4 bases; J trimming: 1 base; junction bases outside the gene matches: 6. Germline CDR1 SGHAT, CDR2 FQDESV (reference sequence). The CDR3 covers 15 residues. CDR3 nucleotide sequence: TGTGCCAGCAGCTCGATGACAGGGCGCCAAGAGACCCAGTACTTC. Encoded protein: CASSSMTGRQETQYF.

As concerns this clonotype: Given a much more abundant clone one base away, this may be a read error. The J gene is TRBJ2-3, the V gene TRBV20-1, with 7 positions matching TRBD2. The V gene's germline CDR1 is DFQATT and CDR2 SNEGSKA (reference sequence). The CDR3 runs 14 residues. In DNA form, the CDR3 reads TGCGGTGGGGTTCCGACGGGGAGGGCAGATACGCAGTATTTT. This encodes CGGVPTGRADTQYF.

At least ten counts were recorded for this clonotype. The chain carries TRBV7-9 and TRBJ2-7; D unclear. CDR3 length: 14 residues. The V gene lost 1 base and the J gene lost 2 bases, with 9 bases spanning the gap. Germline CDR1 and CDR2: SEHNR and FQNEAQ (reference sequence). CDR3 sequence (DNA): TGTGCCAGCAGCTTAGTCACCGGAACCTACGAGCAGTACTTC. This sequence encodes CASSLVTGTYEQYF.

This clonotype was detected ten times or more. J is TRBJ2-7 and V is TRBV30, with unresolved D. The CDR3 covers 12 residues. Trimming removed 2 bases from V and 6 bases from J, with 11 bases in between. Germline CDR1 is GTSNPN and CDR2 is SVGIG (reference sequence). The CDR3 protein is CAWSLRRAEQYF. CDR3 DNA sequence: TGTGCCTGGAGTTTGAGAAGGGCCGAGCAGTACTTC.

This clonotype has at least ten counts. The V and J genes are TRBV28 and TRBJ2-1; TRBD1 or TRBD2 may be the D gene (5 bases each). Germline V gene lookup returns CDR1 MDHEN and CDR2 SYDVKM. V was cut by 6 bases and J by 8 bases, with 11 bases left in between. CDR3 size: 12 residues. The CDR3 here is CASSTGADEQFF. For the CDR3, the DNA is TGTGCCAGCAGCACCGGGGCAGATGAGCAGTTCTTC.

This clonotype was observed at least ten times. The CDR3 spells CASSLQGAPTEAFF. In DNA form, the CDR3 reads TGTGCCAGCAGCCTCCAGGGGGCGCCGACTGAAGCTTTCTTT. The V and J genes are TRBV27 and TRBJ1-1; TRBD1 matches at 8 bases. The CDR3 has 14 residues. Per the germline V gene, CDR1 is MNHEY and CDR2 is SMNVEV (reference sequence). V lost 6 bases to trimming and J lost 5 bases; unmatched junction nucleotides: 8.

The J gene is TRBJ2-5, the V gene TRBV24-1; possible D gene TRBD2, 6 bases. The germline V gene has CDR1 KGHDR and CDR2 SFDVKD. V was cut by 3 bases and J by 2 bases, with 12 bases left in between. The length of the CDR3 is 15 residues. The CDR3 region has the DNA TGTGCCACCAGTGATCTGGGACTGGGGCAAGAGACCCAGTACTTC. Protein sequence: CATSDLGLGQETQYF.

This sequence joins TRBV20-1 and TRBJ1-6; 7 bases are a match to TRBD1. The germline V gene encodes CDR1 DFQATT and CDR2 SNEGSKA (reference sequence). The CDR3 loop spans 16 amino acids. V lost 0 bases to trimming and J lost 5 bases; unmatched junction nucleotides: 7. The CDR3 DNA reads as TGCAGTGCTAGAGATGGGAGGGGGCTAAATAATTCACCCCTCCACTTT. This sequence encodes CSARDGRGLNNSPLHF.

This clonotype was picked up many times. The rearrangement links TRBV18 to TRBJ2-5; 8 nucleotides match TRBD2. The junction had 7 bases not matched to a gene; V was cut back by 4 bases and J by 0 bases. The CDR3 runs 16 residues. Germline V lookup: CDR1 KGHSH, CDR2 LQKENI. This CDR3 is CASSRLLAENQETQYF. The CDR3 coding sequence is TGTGCCAGCTCACGCCTACTAGCGGAGAACCAAGAGACCCAGTACTTC.

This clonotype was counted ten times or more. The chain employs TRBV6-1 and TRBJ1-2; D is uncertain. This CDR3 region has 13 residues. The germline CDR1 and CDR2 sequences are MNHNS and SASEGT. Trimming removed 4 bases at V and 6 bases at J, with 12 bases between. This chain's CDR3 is CASSVVDFNGYTF. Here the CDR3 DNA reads TGTGCCAGCAGTGTAGTAGATTTCAATGGCTACACCTTC.

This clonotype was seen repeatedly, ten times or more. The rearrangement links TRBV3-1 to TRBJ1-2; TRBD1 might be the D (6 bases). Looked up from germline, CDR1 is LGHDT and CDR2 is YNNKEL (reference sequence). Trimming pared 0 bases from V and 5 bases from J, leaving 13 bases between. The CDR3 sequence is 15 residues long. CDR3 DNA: TGTGCCAGCAGCCAAGAGGGGGGCGGTGGGTATGGCTACACCTTC. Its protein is CASSQEGGGGYGYTF.

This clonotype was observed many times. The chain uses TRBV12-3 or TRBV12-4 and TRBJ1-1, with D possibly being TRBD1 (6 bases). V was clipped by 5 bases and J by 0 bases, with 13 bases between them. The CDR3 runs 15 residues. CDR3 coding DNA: TGTGCCAGCAGTCCTCCGGGACACTTGAACACTGAAGCTTTCTTT. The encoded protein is CASSPPGHLNTEAFF.

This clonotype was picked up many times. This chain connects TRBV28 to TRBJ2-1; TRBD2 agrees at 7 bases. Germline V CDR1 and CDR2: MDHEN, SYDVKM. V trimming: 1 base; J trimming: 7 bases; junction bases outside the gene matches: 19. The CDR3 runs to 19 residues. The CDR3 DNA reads TGTGCCAGCAGTTTATTCCCCCTGGGAGGGGCGGGAGTTAGGAATGAGCAGTTCTTC. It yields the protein CASSLFPLGGAGVRNEQFF.

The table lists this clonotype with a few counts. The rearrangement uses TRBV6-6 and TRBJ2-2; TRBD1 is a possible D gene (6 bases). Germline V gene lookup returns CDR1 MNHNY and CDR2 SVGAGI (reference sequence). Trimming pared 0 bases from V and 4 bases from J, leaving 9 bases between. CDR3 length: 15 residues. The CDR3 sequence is CASSYSNRATGELFF. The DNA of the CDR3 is TGTGCCAGCAGTTACTCGAACAGGGCCACCGGGGAGCTGTTTTTT.